These 13 T cell receptor beta chains were all obtained from the same sample, sequenced in a study of blood T cell repertoires in COVID-19. The data were produced by immunoSEQ multiplex PCR, yet TCRdb's version contains in-frame clones alone and is incomplete. This sample has 150,000 to 200,000 clones; 80% to 90% occur once, and the top ten carry roughly 8.2%. The specimen sequenced was peripheral blood. Receptors were obtained from a man aged 55 to 69 with acute or convalescent COVID-19.

The chain combines TRBV28 with TRBJ1-4; D gene unclear. The V end lost 4 bases, the J end lost 5 bases, and 11 bases lay between the germline ends. Germline CDR1 MDHEN, CDR2 SYDVKM. The CDR3 runs 14 residues. CDR3 in amino acids: CASSWTGSNEKLFF. The CDR3 DNA sequence: TGTGCCAGCAGTTGGACGGGGTCAAATGAAAAACTGTTTTTT.

The rearrangement uses TRBV5-8 and TRBJ1-5; TRBD1 aligns across 9 bases. Trimming took 6 bases from V and 5 from J; bases not matched to a gene: 3. This CDR3 has 13 residues. The germline CDR1 and CDR2 sequences are SGHTS and YDEGEE. CDR3 sequence reads: CASTRDRDQPQHF. The CDR3 DNA is TGTGCCAGCACCCGGGACAGGGATCAGCCCCAGCATTTT.

The CDR3 sequence: CASRVQEKLFF. The CDR3 coding sequence is TGTGCCAGCCGGGTTCAAGAAAAACTGTTTTTT. The chain recombines TRBV28 with TRBJ1-4; D is uncertain. Between the trimmed V and J ends, which lost 8 bases and 8 bases, there was a span of 9 bases. Germline V gene sequence: CDR1 MDHEN, CDR2 SYDVKM. This CDR3 is built from 11 residues.

CDR3 sequence reads: CASRPGSGNTIYF. The CDR3 nucleotides are TGCGCCAGCCGTCCGGGCTCTGGAAACACCATATATTTT. The chain joins TRBV4-1 to TRBJ1-3; D call uncertain. Germline V gene sequence: CDR1 MGHRA, CDR2 YSYEKL. V gave up 8 bases and J gave up 0 bases, with 8 bases separating them. The CDR3 is 13 amino acids.

This rearrangement joins TRBV25-1 to TRBJ1-1; 10 bases match TRBD1. CDR1 and CDR2 (germline): MGHDK, SYGVNS. J lost 5 bases, V lost 8 bases, and 11 bases had no gene match. The CDR3 runs to 15 residues. For the CDR3, the DNA is TGTGCCAGCTCTGACCTCCGGACAGGGGGAACTGAAGCTTTCTTT. Its protein product is CASSDLRTGGTEAFF.

The chain links TRBV7-2 to TRBJ1-3; 9 nucleotides align to TRBD1. Unmatched junction bases numbered 16, after V lost 5 bases and J lost 2 bases. CDR1 SGHTA and CDR2 FQGNSA come from the germline V gene. This CDR3 has 19 amino acids. This CDR3 is CASSPKGQGSSGTGNTIYF. CDR3 DNA sequence: TGTGCCAGCAGCCCCAAGGGACAGGGAAGTTCTGGTACTGGAAACACCATATATTTT. Variable domain in full (rest from reference TRBV7-2 and TRBJ1-3): GAGVSQSPSNKVTEKGKDVELRCDPISGHTALYWYRQSLGQGLEFLIYFQGNSAPDKSGLPSDRFSAERTGGSVSTLTIQRTQQEDSAVYLCASSPKGQGSSGTGNTIYFGEGSWLTVV.

In this sample, this clone turned up once. This rearrangement joins TRBV7-3 to TRBJ1-3; 9 bases align to TRBD1. The ends lost 5 bases at V and 4 bases at J; junction bases unmatched: 6. The germline CDR1 and CDR2 sequences are SGHTA and FQGTGA. CDR3 size: 15 residues. CDR3 sequence: CASSAWTGAGNTIYF. The CDR3 bases are TGTGCCAGCAGCGCTTGGACAGGGGCGGGAAACACCATATATTTT.

This chain joins TRBV5-1 and TRBJ2-7; D is unresolved. The CDR3 totals 14 residues. With 0 bases removed from V and 4 bases from J, the gap between germline ends came to 11 bases. The germline V gene encodes CDR1 SGHRS and CDR2 YFSETQ. CDR3 sequence: CASSLDRVRYEQYF. The CDR3 DNA sequence: TGCGCCAGCAGCTTGGACCGGGTCCGGTACGAGCAGTACTTC.

This sequence joins TRBV5-1 and TRBJ1-2; D perhaps matches TRBD1 (5 bases). Germline assignment: CDR1 SGHRS and CDR2 YFSETQ. The V gene lost 4 bases and the J gene lost 4 bases, with 14 bases spanning the gap. This CDR3 has 14 residues. The CDR3 reads CASSGRLGGYGYTF. In nucleotides, the CDR3 is TGCGCCAGCAGCGGAAGACTGGGGGGCTATGGCTACACCTTC.

The gene calls are TRBV4-1 and TRBJ2-1, with 10 bases identical to TRBD1. Losses at the gene ends were 4 bases for V and 8 bases for J; bases not matched to a gene: 8. In germline, CDR1 is MGHRA, CDR2 YSYEKL. The length of the CDR3 is 15 residues. The CDR3 DNA sequence: TGCGCCAGCAGCCTGATGGGACAGGGGATATATGAGCAGTTCTTC. It codes for CASSLMGQGIYEQFF.

J is TRBJ2-7 and V is TRBV3-1 (or the pseudogene TRBV3-2), with 10 bases fitting TRBD2. J lost 3 bases, V lost 4 bases, and 9 bases had no gene match. The length of the CDR3 is 16 residues. Germline V gives CDR1 LGHDT, CDR2 YNNKEL (reference sequence). CDR3 in amino acids: CASSPRKREGRYEQYF. In nucleotides, the CDR3 is TGTGCCAGCAGCCCCCGGAAGCGGGAGGGCCGCTACGAGCAGTACTTC.

In this sample, this clone turned up a few times. Distinct nucleotide sequences in the sample also encode this CDR3. The rearrangement joins TRBV18 to TRBJ1-1; D is undetermined. CDR3 length equals 12 residues. Trimming pared 5 bases from V and 4 bases from J, leaving 8 bases between. Germline-derived CDR1 and CDR2 are KGHSH and LQKENI. DNA for the CDR3: TGTGCCAGCTCAACATCTGGCACTGAAGCTTTCTTT. This encodes CASSTSGTEAFF.

The genes are TRBV27 and TRBJ1-1, with D possibly being TRBD1 (6 bases). CDR1 is MNHEY and CDR2 is SMNVEV in the germline V gene (reference sequence). This CDR3 is 18 amino acids long. V was clipped by 0 bases and J by 3 bases, with 20 bases between them. The CDR3 reads CASSLSGALRVRDTEAFF. The DNA for the CDR3 is TGTGCCAGCAGTTTATCGGGGGCCCTCAGGGTTCGTGACACTGAAGCTTTCTTT.